These T cell receptor beta chains were read from a single sample in a study of shared clonotypes between healthy human individuals. Produced via immunoSEQ multiplex PCR; TCRdb's table is partial and in-frame only. This table holds about 2.3 million clones, 92% found once. The material sequenced was naive CD4+ T cells from PBMCs. These receptors came from a man younger than 35 in good health. Some clones in this sample may be carry-over from other donors' samples. CDR3s include the opening cysteine and the closing phenylalanine or tryptophan. A D gene is named only where the DNA matches it firmly. Where a row states a size, it is once, few, many or the class of an expanded clone; other rows omit it.

>NA|TRBJ2-2|TRBV13|NA
TGTGCCAGCAGCTTGTTCGGGCTCGTTAACACCGGGGAGCTGTTTTTT
CASSLFGLVNTGELFF
>TRBD2|TRBJ2-7|TRBV5-1|NA
TGCGCCAGCAGCCGGGGGACTAGCGGGATATACCGCTACGAGCAGTACTTC
CASSRGTSGIYRYEQYF
>NA|TRBJ1-5|TRBV15|NA
TGTGCCACCAGCAGAGATCCCAATCAGCCCCAGCATTTT
CATSRDPNQPQHF
>NA|TRBJ1-4|TRBV19|NA
TGTGCCAGTAGTACCACAGTGGGCTCAGTGTTGACTAATGAAAAACTGTTTTTT
CASSTTVGSVLTNEKLFF
>TRBD2|TRBJ2-1|TRBV11-1|NA
TGTGCCAGCAGCTTAGAGTCCCTACTAGCGGGAGGCAATGAGCAGTTCTTC
CASSLESLLAGGNEQFF
>TRBD2|TRBJ2-1|TRBV5-1|NA
TGCGCCAGCAGCTTGGTTACTAGCGGGCCCCACAATGAGCAGTTCTTC
CASSLVTSGPHNEQFF
>NA|TRBJ1-1|TRBV18|NA
TGTGCCAGCTCACCGGGGGGGCCAGGGAAATTTTCTGAAGCTTTCTTT
CASSPGGPGKFSEAFF
>TRBD2|TRBJ2-3|TRBV5-1|NA
TGCGCCAGCAGCCTAGGACTAGCGGGAGAGACAGATACGCAGTATTTT
CASSLGLAGETDTQYF
>NA|TRBJ1-2|TRBV10-3|NA
TGTGCCATCAGGGGCTGGCAGGGTTTTGGCTACACCTTC
CAIRGWQGFGYTF
>TRBD1|TRBJ2-5|TRBV29-1|NA
TGCAGCGTTAAGACAGGGGGCGTCGAGACCCAGTACTTC
CSVKTGGVETQYF
>NA|TRBJ2-5|TRBV5-1|NA
TGCGCCAGCAGCTTCGGAGGGCCCGGAGAGACCCAGTACTTC
CASSFGGPGETQYF
>NA|TRBJ1-1|TRBV30|NA
TGTGCCTGGAGTGACGAAGTGGGGAACACTGAAGCTTTCTTT
CAWSDEVGNTEAFF
>TRBD2|TRBJ2-3|TRBV25-1|NA
TGTGCCAGCAGTGAAGGTGCGACTAGCGGAGGGGGCACAGATACGCAGTATTTT
CASSEGATSGGGTDTQYF
>NA|TRBJ1-1|TRBV7-9|NA
TGTGCCAGCAGCCGGGGCCCGAGCACTGAAGCTTTCTTT
CASSRGPSTEAFF
>TRBD1|TRBJ1-1|TRBV5-6|NA
TGTGCCAGCAGCCTCGACAGGGGGCAAGTGAGCACTGAAGCTTTCTTT
CASSLDRGQVSTEAFF
>NA|TRBJ1-1|TRBV7-9|NA
TGTGCCAGCAGCTTAGCAAGGACGGCCATGAACACTGAAGCTTTCTTT
CASSLARTAMNTEAFF
>NA|TRBJ2-3|TRBV28|NA
TGTGCCAGCAGCCGAACAGATACGCAGTATTTT
CASSRTDTQYF
>NA|TRBJ2-5|TRBV20-1|NA
TGCAGTGCTAGAGATCTCGAGACCCAGTACTTC
CSARDLETQYF
>TRBD2|TRBJ2-7|TRBV2|NA
TGTGCCAGCAGAGGACTAGCGGGAGGGAGGGCGAGAGGGGAGCAGTACTTC
CASRGLAGGRARGEQYF
>NA|TRBJ1-2|TRBV5-1|NA
TGCGCCAGCAGCTTGGCGGGTGGTAATAACTATGGCTACACCTTC
CASSLAGGNNYGYTF
>NA|TRBJ1-5|TRBV2|few
TGTGCCAGCAGTGTTGGCCAGCCCCAGCATTTT
CASSVGQPQHF
>TRBD2|TRBJ2-7|TRBV11-2|NA
TGTGCCAGCAGCTTACTCCTAGCGGGAGGACTTATCTCCTACGAGCAGTACTTC
CASSLLLAGGLISYEQYF
>TRBD2|TRBJ2-7|TRBV30|NA
TGTGCCTGGAGTGAGGGACTAGCGGCCTACGAGCAGTACTTC
CAWSEGLAAYEQYF
>NA|TRBJ1-1|TRBV7-7|NA
TGTGCCAGCAGCCTGGACAGAGACACTGAAGCTTTCTTT
CASSLDRDTEAFF
>NA|TRBJ2-1|TRBV5-1|NA
TGCGCCAGCAGCACCGATGGGGGATCCTACAATGAGCAGTTCTTC
CASSTDGGSYNEQFF
>NA|TRBJ2-7|TRBV28|NA
TGTGCCAGCAGCGCCCCATCGATAGGGTCTCCGTACGAGCAGTACTTC
CASSAPSIGSPYEQYF
>TRBD2|TRBJ2-3|TRBV5-4|NA
TGTGCCAGCAGCTCCGGACTAGTCGGGGATACGCAGTATTTT
CASSSGLVGDTQYF
>NA|TRBJ1-2|TRBV29-1|NA
TGCAGCGTTGAAGGCCTTAACCCCTACTTGGGCTACACCTTC
CSVEGLNPYLGYTF
>NA|TRBJ2-7|TRBV6-6|NA
TGTGCCAGCAGACAGCAGGACGGCTACGAGCAGTACTTC
CASRQQDGYEQYF
>NA|TRBJ1-4|TRBV28|NA
TGTGCCAGCAGTGGGAGTTTGGGCGGTGAAAAACTGTTTTTT
CASSGSLGGEKLFF
>TRBD2|TRBJ2-1|TRBV2|NA
TGTGCCAGCAGTATCTTGCGGGAGGTCTATGAGCAGTTCTTC
CASSILREVYEQFF
>TRBD1|TRBJ1-4|TRBV28|NA
TGTGCCAGCAGCCCGGGACAGATGAATGAAAAACTGTTTTTT
CASSPGQMNEKLFF
>NA|TRBJ1-5|TRBV5-1|NA
TGCGCCAGCAGCTTGGGGATGGGTGAGGGCAATCAGCCCCAGCATTTT
CASSLGMGEGNQPQHF
>TRBD2|TRBJ2-7|TRBV18|once
TGTGCCAGCTCACCGGGTGGCGGGAGGATTAGCGAGCAGTACTTC
CASSPGGGRISEQYF
>NA|TRBJ2-5|TRBV6-6|NA
TGTGCCAGCAGTTACGCAGGCGGTCAAGAGACCCAGTACTTC
CASSYAGGQETQYF
>TRBD2|TRBJ2-7|TRBV5-4|NA
TGTGCCAGCAGCCCCGGGACTAGCGGGACCTACGAGCAGTACTTC
CASSPGTSGTYEQYF
>NA|TRBJ2-3|TRBV10-3|NA
TGTGCCATCAGTGATGGAACAGATACGCAGTATTTT
CAISDGTDTQYF
>NA|TRBJ2-3|TRBV7-9|NA
TGTGCCAGCAGCAACAACCTCCCGGCCCTTGGCACAGATACGCAGTATTTT
CASSNNLPALGTDTQYF
>TRBD1|TRBJ1-1|TRBV30|NA
TGTGCCTGGGGACAGGGTGGGACTGAAGCTTTCTTT
CAWGQGGTEAFF
>TRBD1|TRBJ1-1|TRBV7-2|NA
TGTGCCAGCAGCCCTAGGACAGGCATGAACACTGAAGCTTTCTTT
CASSPRTGMNTEAFF
>NA|TRBJ1-2|TRBV28|NA
TGTGCCAGCAGTTTTAGGGGAAACTATGGCTACACCTTC
CASSFRGNYGYTF
>TRBD1|TRBJ2-1|TRBV28|NA
TGTGCCAGCAGTACCGCAGGGGGCCGCAATGAGCAGTTCTTC
CASSTAGGRNEQFF
>TRBD2|TRBJ2-1|TRBV6-5|NA
TGTGCCAGCAGCCTACTAGCGGGATACTACAATGAGCAGTTCTTC
CASSLLAGYYNEQFF
>TRBD2|TRBJ2-1|TRBV9|NA
TGTGCCAGCAGCGCCGCCGTAGCGGGACTGGCTTACAATGAGCAGTTCTTC
CASSAAVAGLAYNEQFF